What follows describes a single T cell receptor beta chain. Its antigen is as yet unknown. The record originates from a study of cytomegalovirus exposure and HLA in healthy donors. Study-wide findings and caveats: TCR beta V- and J-gene trimming was later associated with a missense DCLRE1C variant. In vitro, a few CMV-associated chains proved specific for CMV antigens.

Healthy bone marrow donors supplied every sample. Donors showed nominal health when sampled, although they likely had unrecorded immune exposures. The PCR contained 60 Vbeta and 13 Jbeta primers. The data were produced by immunoSEQ multiplex PCR, yet TCRdb's version contains in-frame clones alone and is incomplete. The sample includes around 140,000 clones, just under 85% of them seen just once. This receptor was taken from a woman in her fifties or sixties in good health and CMV-seropositive. The source material was PBMCs.

The CDR3 is CASSPGLSNQPQHF. The CDR3 nucleotides are TGTGCCAGCAGTCCAGGGTTGAGCAATCAGCCCCAGCATTTT. The chain has TRBV27 and TRBJ1-5; D is possibly TRBD1 (5 bases). V shed 5 bases and J shed 1 base, with 9 bases lying between them. CDR3 length: 14 amino acids. Per germline, CDR1 MNHEY and CDR2 SMNVEV (reference sequence).